These 19 T cell receptor beta chains came from one sample sequenced in a study of lymphopenia after photon versus proton radiotherapy. Sequencing used immunoSEQ multiplex PCR; TCRdb keeps in-frame clones, though not all of them. The sample carries 37,000 or so clones, over 65% recorded once. The sequenced sample was peripheral blood, obtained from a patient treated with photon-based radiotherapy. All receptors come from a man aged 50-59 years with gastric cancer.

The rearrangement uses TRBV30 and TRBJ2-1; 7 bases fit TRBD2. The germline CDR1 and CDR2 sequences are GTSNPN and SVGIG (reference sequence). The CDR3 runs 13 residues. Trimming cost V 2 bases and J 8 bases; bases outside gene matches: 6. The CDR3 protein is CAWSRGRRDEQFF. CDR3 DNA sequence: TGTGCCTGGAGTCGCGGGAGACGGGATGAGCAGTTCTTC. The full variable domain, in which reference TRBV30 and TRBJ2-1 provide the parts outside the CDR3, is SQTIHQWPATLVQPVGSPLSLECTVEGTSNPNLYWYRQAAGRGLQLLFYSVGIGQISSEVPQNLSASRPQDRQFILSSKKLLLSDSGFYLCAWSRGRRDEQFFGPGTRLTVL.

The J gene is TRBJ1-1, the V gene TRBV6-1; D perhaps matches TRBD1 (5 bases). Trimming cost V 4 bases and J 0 bases, with 12 bases left between them. Germline CDR1 and CDR2: MNHNS and SASEGT. This CDR3 region has 15 residues. DNA for the CDR3: TGTGCCAGCAGTGGGGGGTTGGGGATGAACACTGAAGCTTTCTTT. As protein: CASSGGLGMNTEAFF.

The chain combines TRBV10-3 with TRBJ2-1; TRBD1 aligns across 7 bases. The CDR3 has 13 residues. V gave up 2 bases and J gave up 8 bases; unmatched junction bases: 3. CDR1 and CDR2 (germline): ENHRY, SYGVKD. The CDR3 sequence: CAISERQGDEQFF. As DNA, the CDR3 is TGTGCCATCAGTGAGCGACAGGGCGATGAGCAGTTCTTC.

Only a few counts were recorded for this clone. This chain uses TRBV11-1 with TRBJ2-7; 9 bases are a match to TRBD1. The V gene end was trimmed by 5 bases and the J gene end by 4 bases; junction bases not matched to a gene: 3. This CDR3 spans 13 amino acids. The germline CDR1 and CDR2 sequences are SGHAT and FQDESV (reference sequence). DNA for the CDR3: TGTGCCAGCAGCCGGACAGGGGCTTACGAGCAGTACTTC. Protein sequence: CASSRTGAYEQYF.

The rearrangement uses TRBV7-9 and TRBJ2-7, with D possibly TRBD2 on 6 matching bases. The V end lost 1 base, the J end lost 5 bases, and 9 bases lay between the germline ends. The germline CDR1 and CDR2 sequences are SEHNR and FQNEAQ (reference sequence). This CDR3 has 13 amino acids. CDR3 region: CASSLVPGDEQYF. CDR3 sequence (DNA): TGTGCCAGCAGCTTAGTTCCGGGAGACGAGCAGTACTTC.

The chain joins TRBV6-5 to TRBJ2-1; 7 nucleotides agree with TRBD2. Germline CDR1 MNHEY, CDR2 SVGAGI. The CDR3 has 13 amino acids. V shed 7 bases and J 4 bases; nucleotides not matched to a gene: 4. The DNA of the CDR3 is TGTGCCAGCACCCGACTAGCTTACAATGAGCAGTTCTTC. Its protein product is CASTRLAYNEQFF.

The V call is TRBV29-1, the J call TRBJ2-3, with TRBD1 matching 9 bases. This CDR3 is 16 amino acids long. Germline V gene lookup returns CDR1 SQVTM and CDR2 ANQGSEA. The V and J ends lost 3 bases and 0 bases, in that order; junction bases with no gene match: 7. The CDR3 loop reads CSVEGRDRDSTDTQYF. CDR3 coding DNA: TGCAGCGTTGAGGGGCGGGACAGGGATAGCACAGATACGCAGTATTTT.

This rearrangement joins TRBV30 to TRBJ2-1; possible D gene TRBD1, 5 bases. The CDR3 runs to 16 residues. Germline loops: CDR1 GTSNPN, CDR2 SVGIG (reference sequence). V lost 4 bases to trimming and J lost 1 base, with 17 bases between them. Here the CDR3 reads CAWTLRARASYNEQFF. CDR3 nucleotide sequence: TGTGCCTGGACCCTCCGGGCCAGGGCTTCCTACAATGAGCAGTTCTTC.

The chain joins TRBV5-4 to TRBJ1-5; 11 bases are a match to TRBD1. Germline trimming cut 0 bases from V and 6 bases from J; bases unmatched to any gene: 5. Per the germline V gene, CDR1 is SGHNT and CDR2 is YYREEE (reference sequence). The CDR3 spans 16 residues. CDR3 nucleotides: TGTGCCAGCAGCTTGGAAGCCGGGACAGGGGGTCAGCCCCAGCATTTT. As protein: CASSLEAGTGGQPQHF. Complete variable domain (other parts from reference TRBV5-4 and TRBJ1-5): ETGVTQSPTHLIKTRGQQVTLRCSSQSGHNTVSWYQQALGQGPQFIFQYYREEENGRGNFPPRFSGLQFPNYSSELNVNALELDDSALYLCASSLEAGTGGQPQHFGDGTRLSIL.

Turning to this clone: Within the sample, other DNA sequences also encode this same CDR3. J is TRBJ2-3 and V is TRBV11-3; no firm D call. CDR1 and CDR2 from the germline V gene are SGHNT and YENEEA. The CDR3 has 14 residues. V lost 2 bases and J 0 bases, leaving 6 bases between the germline ends. The CDR3 nucleotides read TGTGCCAGCAGCTTAACCAGTAGCACAGATACGCAGTATTTT. Translating it yields CASSLTSSTDTQYF.

V and J are TRBV6-5 and TRBJ1-1; D is ambiguous. V was trimmed by 7 bases and J by 1 base, leaving 16 bases between them. Germline V gives CDR1 MNHEY, CDR2 SVGAGI. CDR3 length equals 15 residues. In nucleotides, the CDR3 is TGTGCCAGCACCAAGGATGGACCGTCGAACACTGAAGCTTTCTTT. Translation gives CASTKDGPSNTEAFF.

The rearrangement joins TRBV29-1 to TRBJ2-3, with D possibly TRBD1 on 5 matching bases. There are 13 residues in the CDR3. V dropped 4 bases and J dropped 4 bases, with 12 bases sitting between them. Germline values: CDR1 SQVTM, CDR2 ANQGSEA. The CDR3 region is CSVVLGAADTQYF. The CDR3 bases are TGCAGCGTTGTATTAGGGGCTGCAGATACGCAGTATTTT.

This chain links TRBV20-1 with TRBJ2-1; D is ambiguous. V lost 0 bases and J 10 bases, leaving 7 bases between the germline ends. Germline V lookup: CDR1 DFQATT, CDR2 SNEGSKA (reference sequence). This CDR3 has 11 residues. The CDR3 protein is CSARESHEQFF. The CDR3 DNA reads TGCAGTGCTAGAGAATCACACGAGCAGTTCTTC.

This chain uses TRBV9 with TRBJ2-1; D call uncertain. Germline lookup yields CDR1 SGDLS and CDR2 YYNGEE. The CDR3 sequence is 15 residues long. Trimming left V 0 bases short and J 1 base short, with 8 bases between. The CDR3 is CASSVAAGSYNEQFF. The CDR3 DNA reads TGTGCCAGCAGCGTAGCGGCAGGTTCCTACAATGAGCAGTTCTTC.

The V call is TRBV15, the J call TRBJ2-5; no firm D call. Trimming left V 5 bases short and J 4 bases short, with 11 bases between. CDR1 is LNHNV, CDR2 YYDKDF, per germline (reference sequence). The CDR3 contains 13 residues. The CDR3 DNA is TGTGCCACCAGCGCGGCAAGGCGAGAGACCCAGTACTTC. Protein sequence: CATSAARRETQYF.

The V gene is TRBV5-1, the J gene TRBJ2-1; the D gene is possibly TRBD1 (5 bases). There are 13 residues in the CDR3. Deletions cut 7 bases from V and 5 bases from J, with 13 bases between. Germline CDR1 reads SGHRS; CDR2 reads YFSETQ. The CDR3 nucleotides are TGCGCCAGCCCACACGGACACAACAATGAGCAGTTCTTC. It codes for CASPHGHNNEQFF.

The V and J genes are TRBV27 and TRBJ1-5; maybe TRBD1 (5 bases). Trimming removed 6 bases from V and 0 bases from J, with 9 bases in between. This CDR3 is built from 14 residues. CDR1 and CDR2 from the germline V gene are MNHEY and SMNVEV (reference sequence). The CDR3 DNA is TGTGCCAGCAGACCGACAGCTAGCAATCAGCCCCAGCATTTT. Its protein product is CASRPTASNQPQHF.

The chain is built from TRBV15 and TRBJ2-3, with D unresolved. Trimming shortened V by 3 bases and J by 6 bases, and 13 bases separated the two germline ends. The CDR3 covers 14 residues. Per the germline V gene, CDR1 is LNHNV and CDR2 is YYDKDF (reference sequence). The CDR3 bases are TGTGCCACCAGCAGTCCCCAGAAAGGGGATACGCAGTATTTT. Translating gives CATSSPQKGDTQYF.

The chain recombines TRBV2 with TRBJ1-6; 7 nucleotides align to TRBD1. Germline CDR1 SNHLY, CDR2 FYNNEI. The CDR3 covers 15 residues. Unmatched junction bases numbered 11, after V lost 6 bases and J lost 9 bases. The CDR3 is CASRFDREGASPLHF. In DNA form, the CDR3 reads TGTGCCAGCAGGTTCGACAGGGAAGGAGCTTCACCCCTCCACTTT.